This TCR beta chain was sequenced for a study of blood T cell repertoires in COVID-19 (dated by TCRdb to the early 2020s). Turning to the overall study: Collaborator samples came from the United States, Italy and Spain and covered acute and convalescent phases of COVID-19. Where HLA class I and class II types were available, the types were taken from metadata supplied by the sample provider, not from assay-based typing. The prospective study material was composed of cDNA or gDNA derived from T cells, B-cell-depleted T cells, or PBMCs. Samples were obtained from the ongoing ImmuneRACE study (first 160 participants) and from roughly 1,300 subjects provided by 6 global collaborators. Nearly every sample came with metadata listing a de-identified subject ID, COVID-19 status, age in years and sex. Deeply sampled blood TCRbeta repertoires from subjects exposed to, actively infected with, or recovered from COVID-19 were included in the dataset. The repertoires were released in a freely available public database intended as a resource for research on the immune response to SARS-CoV-2.

What the study reported, not specific to this receptor: How much clinical and demographic metadata was included differed by source and by participant, and the metadata was provided uncurated.

Relative to germline, V is 4 bases shorter and J is 6 bases shorter, with 16 bases between their ends. Taken from the germline V gene, the CDR1 and CDR2 loops are MGHRA and YSYEKL. The CDR3 goes from the cysteine to the phenylalanine over 14 residues. The retained sequence is limited to the CDR3, 42 bases, with the frame set at the first base. Each collaborating institution followed its own protocols to collect whole blood in K2EDTA tubes. Collaborator samples were shipped for TCRbeta analysis as frozen whole blood, isolated PBMCs, or DNA extracted from either sample type. The immunoSEQ Assay, a bias-controlled multiplex PCR, was used to amplify TCRbeta CDR3 regions from genomic DNA. On the study's bioinformatics: Within the assay, amplification of reference gene primers was used to estimate how many nucleated cells each sample contained. To quantify the absolute abundance of each unique TCRbeta CDR3 rearrangement, sequence reads were collapsed and filtered. For each sample, productive Simpson clonality was calculated as the square root of Simpson's diversity index over productive rearrangements. TCRdb stores this immuneACCESS table with in-frame sequences only. Part of the clones is absent; in the studies checked, under half of the shortfall reflects unresolved V genes, and no reason is known for the rest. V and J calls and clone size follow that table, whereas D and trimming were derived from the DNA. Within this sample are 120,000 to 150,000 clones, with 76% of them counted one time only. The top ten clones comprise 4.2% of the sample.

In its sample, this clone was seen many times. Its antigen is currently not known. No much larger clone exists at a distance of one base, and base qualities are not known. Sequencing input: peripheral blood. The TCR sequence derives from a man aged 55 to 70 with acute or convalescent COVID-19. The chain is made from TRBV4-1 and TRBJ2-7; TRBD2 could be the D gene, as 7 bases match. The base sequence is TGCGCCAGCAGCCGAGAGGGGGGGGTCCTCGAGCAGTACTTC. Its protein is CASSREGGVLEQYF.